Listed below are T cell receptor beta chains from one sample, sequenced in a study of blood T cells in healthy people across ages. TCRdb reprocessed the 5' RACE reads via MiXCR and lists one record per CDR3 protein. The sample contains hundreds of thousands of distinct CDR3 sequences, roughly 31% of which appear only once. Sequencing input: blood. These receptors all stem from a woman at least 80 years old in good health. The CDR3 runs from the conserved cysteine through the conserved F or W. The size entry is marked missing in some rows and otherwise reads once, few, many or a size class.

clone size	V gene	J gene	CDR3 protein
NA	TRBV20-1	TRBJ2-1	CSAGRDYGEQFF
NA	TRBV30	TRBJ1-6	CAWSISRGKAHSPLHF
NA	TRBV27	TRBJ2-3	CASSLSGTSGGRDTQYF
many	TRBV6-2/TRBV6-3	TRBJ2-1	CASSSSTEEQFF
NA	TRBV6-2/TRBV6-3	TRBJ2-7	CASSYIDGAYEQYF
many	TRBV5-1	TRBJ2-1	CASSATRGGLAGDREQFF
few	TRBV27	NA	CASGRPNSYNEQYF
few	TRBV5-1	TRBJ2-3	CASSRNMMGGKPDTQYF
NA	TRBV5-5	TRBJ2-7	CASSFYGALPYEQYF
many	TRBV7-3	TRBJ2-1	CASSLTGQGGNEQFF
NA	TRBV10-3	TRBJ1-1	CAISESTIRGDNTEAFF
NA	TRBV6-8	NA	CASRWTVRRYEQYF
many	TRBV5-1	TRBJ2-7	CASSPSGSIYEQYF
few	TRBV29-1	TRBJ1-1	CSARHRGRNTEAFF
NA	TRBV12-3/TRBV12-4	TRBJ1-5	CASSAIGGVANQPQHF
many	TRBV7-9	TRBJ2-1	CASSSGSKYNEQFF
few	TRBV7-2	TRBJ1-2	CACSLRGFSWGYTF
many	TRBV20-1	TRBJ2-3	CSARKRGGGLASTDTQYF
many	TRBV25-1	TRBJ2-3	CASSDRGTSTDTQYF
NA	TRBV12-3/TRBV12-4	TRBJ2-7	CASSFQTSGRYFTYEQYF
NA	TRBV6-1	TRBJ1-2	CASLAVARAYGHTF
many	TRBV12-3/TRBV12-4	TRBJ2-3	CASSPDWGAGGPTDTQYF
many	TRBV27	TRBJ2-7	CASRPRTQSYEQYF
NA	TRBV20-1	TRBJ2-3	CSAFTNSDDRGTDTQYF